These 11 T cell receptor beta chains were all obtained from the same sample, sequenced in a study of blood T cell repertoires in COVID-19. TCRdb's copy holds only in-frame clones and misses some; the assay was immunoSEQ multiplex PCR. The sample contains 60,000 to 75,000 clones, around nine tenths of which appear only once. The sequencing sample was made of peripheral blood. These receptors originate from a man aged 50-60 years with active COVID-19.

J is TRBJ2-1 and V is TRBV4-1, with 11 bases lining up with TRBD2. V dropped 3 bases and J dropped 6; count of bases not matched to a gene: 7. This CDR3 region has 16 residues. Germline V CDR1 and CDR2: MGHRA, YSYEKL. The CDR3 coding sequence is TGCGCCAGCAGCCACCGTCTAGCGGGAGGCCCCAATGAGCAGTTCTTC. This codes for CASSHRLAGGPNEQFF.

The chain has TRBV11-3 and TRBJ2-2; 11 nucleotides line up with TRBD2. V gave up 5 bases and J gave up 4 bases; unmatched junction bases: 3. Germline V gene lookup returns CDR1 SGHNT and CDR2 YENEEA. This CDR3 region has 15 residues. CDR3: CASSRGLAGTGELFF. The CDR3 nucleotides are TGTGCCAGCAGCCGTGGACTAGCGGGCACCGGGGAGCTGTTTTTT.

This chain uses TRBV4-3 with TRBJ1-2; D might be TRBD1 (6 bases). This CDR3 has 15 residues. Germline lookup yields CDR1 LGHNA and CDR2 YSLEER. V lost 3 bases and J lost 2, with 13 bases in between. The CDR3 DNA reads as TGCGCCAGCAGCCAGAGACCGGGGACAAACTATGGCTACACCTTC. It codes for CASSQRPGTNYGYTF.

The genes are TRBV7-2 and TRBJ1-4; 7 positions agree with TRBD1. The V gene end was trimmed by 4 bases and the J gene end by 4 bases; junction bases not matched to a gene: 3. This CDR3 region has 14 residues. Germline loops: CDR1 SGHTA, CDR2 FQGNSA. CDR3 in DNA: TGTGCCAGCAGCTCCCGACAGGGTAATGAAAAACTGTTTTTT. This codes for CASSSRQGNEKLFF.

This sequence joins TRBV9 and TRBJ1-3; the D gene is possibly TRBD1 (6 bases). This CDR3 region has 14 residues. CDR1 SGDLS and CDR2 YYNGEE come from the germline V gene. V was cut by 0 bases and J by 2 bases, with 6 bases left in between. CDR3 coding DNA: TGTGCCAGCAGCGTAGCAGGGGCTGGAAACACCATATATTTT. Translation: CASSVAGAGNTIYF.

This rearrangement joins TRBV19 to TRBJ1-1, with D uncertain. The germline gives CDR1 LNHDA, CDR2 SQIVND (reference sequence). The CDR3 is made up of 12 amino acids. With 8 bases removed from V and 4 bases from J, the gap between germline ends came to 11 bases. The CDR3 spells CASGRMATEAFF. The CDR3 region has the DNA TGTGCCAGTGGGCGCATGGCCACTGAAGCTTTCTTT.

The V and J genes are TRBV7-9 and TRBJ2-1; TRBD2 matches 8 bases. This CDR3 has 15 amino acids. Germline trimming cut 4 bases from V and 7 bases from J; bases unmatched to any gene: 9. Germline values: CDR1 SEHNR, CDR2 FQNEAQ (reference sequence). CDR3 nucleotide sequence: TGTGCCAGCAGCTCCACGGGGGGGCTGGGGAATGAGCAGTTCTTC. The encoded protein is CASSSTGGLGNEQFF. The whole variable domain, remainder taken from reference TRBV7-9 and TRBJ2-1, is DTGVSQNPRHKITKRGQNVTFRCDPISEHNRLYWYRQTLGQGPEFLTYFQNEAQLEKSRLLSDRFSAERPKGSFSTLEIQRTEQGDSAMYLCASSSTGGLGNEQFFGPGTRLTVL.

This chain links TRBV7-3 with TRBJ2-3; TRBD2 aligns across 14 bases. The CDR3 is 16 residues long. Germline trimming cut 4 bases from V and 4 bases from J; bases unmatched to any gene: 4. Germline CDR1 and CDR2: SGHTA and FQGTGA. DNA for the CDR3: TGTGCCAGCAGCTCTGGGACTAGCGGGGGCGCAGATACGCAGTATTTT. Residues: CASSSGTSGGADTQYF.

This chain connects TRBV9 to TRBJ1-3; D gene uncertain. The V gene's germline CDR1 is SGDLS and CDR2 YYNGEE. Trimming removed 4 bases from V and 3 bases from J, with 11 bases in between. The CDR3 consists of 14 residues. The CDR3 protein is CASSPGRVGNTIYF. The CDR3 region has the DNA TGTGCCAGCAGCCCCGGGAGGGTTGGAAACACCATATATTTT. The variable domain in full, with the rest retrieved from reference TRBV9 and TRBJ1-3, is DSGVTQTPKHLITATGQRVTLRCSPRSGDLSVYWYQQSLDQGLQFLIQYYNGEERAKGNILERFSAQQFPDLHSELNLSSLELGDSALYFCASSPGRVGNTIYFGEGSWLTVV.

The chain combines TRBV25-1 with TRBJ2-5; TRBD2 is a possible D gene (5 bases). V lost 9 bases, J lost 5 bases, and 16 bases lay in between. This CDR3 region has 13 residues. The germline CDR1 and CDR2 sequences are MGHDK and SYGVNS. CDR3 in amino acids: CASHRGVGETQYF. CDR3 DNA: TGTGCCAGTCACCGGGGAGTGGGCGAGACCCAGTACTTC.

The genes are TRBV14 and TRBJ2-1; 12 positions agree with TRBD2. The germline V gene encodes CDR1 SGHDN and CDR2 FVKESK. The CDR3 spans 19 residues. V trimming: 4 bases; J trimming: 0 bases; junction bases outside the gene matches: 10. The CDR3 coding sequence is TGTGCCAGCAGCCCCGGACTAGCGGGGAACTCCAGCTCCTACAATGAGCAGTTCTTC. It encodes CASSPGLAGNSSSYNEQFF.